This T cell receptor (beta chain) was profiled in a study of shared clonotypes between healthy human individuals. Whole-study results and caveats: Unshared clonotypes carried lower generation probabilities than those common to all four donors.

Repertoires were generated with immunoSEQ multiplex PCR, while TCRdb's copy carries only in-frame clones and drops some. The repertoire holds over a million clones, with under 80% as singletons. Comments on this clone: Its antigen is as yet unknown.

Germline trimming cut 5 bases from V and 4 bases from J; bases unmatched to any gene: 13. Germline V gene sequence: CDR1 SEHNR, CDR2 FQNEAQ (reference sequence). This CDR3 has 17 residues. The TCR sequence derives from a man younger than 30 in good health. The chain joins TRBV7-9 to TRBJ1-4; TRBD1 matches at 7 bases. Sequenced material: memory CD4+ T cells sorted from blood. Subset of the sample: CD45RA-negative fraction. The CDR3 region is CASSDREAGALNEKLFF. The CDR3 DNA is TGTGCCAGCAGCGACAGGGAGGCGGGAGCTCTTAATGAAAAACTGTTTTTT.